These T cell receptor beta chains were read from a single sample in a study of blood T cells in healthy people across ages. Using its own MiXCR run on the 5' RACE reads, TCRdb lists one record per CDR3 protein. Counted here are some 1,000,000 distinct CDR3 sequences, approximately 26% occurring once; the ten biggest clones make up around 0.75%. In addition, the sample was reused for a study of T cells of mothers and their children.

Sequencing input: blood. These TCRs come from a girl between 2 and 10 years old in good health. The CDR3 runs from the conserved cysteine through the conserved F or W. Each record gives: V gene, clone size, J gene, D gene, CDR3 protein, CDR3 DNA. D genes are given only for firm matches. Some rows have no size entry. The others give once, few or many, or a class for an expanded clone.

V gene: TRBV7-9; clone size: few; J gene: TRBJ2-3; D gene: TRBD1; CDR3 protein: CASSPRTGAGLSMQYF; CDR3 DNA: TGTGCCAGCAGCCCACGGACAGGGGCGGGTTTGAGTATGCAGTATTTT
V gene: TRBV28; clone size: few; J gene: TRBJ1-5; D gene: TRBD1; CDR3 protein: CASSITGATSNQPQHF; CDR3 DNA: TGTGCCAGCAGTATAACAGGGGCTACAAGCAATCAGCCCCAGCATTTT
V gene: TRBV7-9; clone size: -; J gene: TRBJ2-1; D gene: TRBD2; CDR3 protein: CASSPLAGDAYNEQFF; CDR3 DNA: TGTGCCAGCAGCCCACTAGCGGGCGACGCATACAATGAGCAGTTCTTC
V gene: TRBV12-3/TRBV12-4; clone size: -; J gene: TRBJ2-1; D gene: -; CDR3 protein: CASSIGRVHEQFF; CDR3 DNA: TGTGCCAGCTCCATCGGCAGGGTCCATGAGCAGTTCTTC
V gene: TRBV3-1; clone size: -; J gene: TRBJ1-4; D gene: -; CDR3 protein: CASSHRGSVSEKLFF; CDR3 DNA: TGTGCCAGCAGCCATCGAGGGTCTGTTAGTGAAAAACTGTTTTTT
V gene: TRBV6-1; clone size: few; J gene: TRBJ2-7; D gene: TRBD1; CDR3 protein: CASSGTGLSSYEQYF; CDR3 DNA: TGTGCCAGCAGTGGGACAGGGCTGAGCTCCTACGAGCAGTACTTC
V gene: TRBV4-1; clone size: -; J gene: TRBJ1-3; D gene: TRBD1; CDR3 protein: CASSPGQYSGNTIYF; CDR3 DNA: TGCGCCAGCAGCCCGGGACAGTACTCTGGAAACACCATATATTTT
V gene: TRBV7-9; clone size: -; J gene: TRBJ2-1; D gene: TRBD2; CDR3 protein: CASSLGGGMVEQFF; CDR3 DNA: TGTGCCAGCAGCTTAGGGGGGGGGATGGTTGAGCAGTTCTTC
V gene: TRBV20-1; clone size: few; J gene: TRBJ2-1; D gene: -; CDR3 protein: CSARPQRRGKGNEQFF; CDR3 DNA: TGCAGTGCTAGACCCCAAAGAAGGGGAAAAGGGAATGAGCAGTTCTTC
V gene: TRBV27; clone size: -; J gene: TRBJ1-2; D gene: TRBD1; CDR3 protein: CASSLNRGDGYTF; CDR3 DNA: TGTGCCAGCAGTTTAAACAGGGGGGATGGCTACACCTTC
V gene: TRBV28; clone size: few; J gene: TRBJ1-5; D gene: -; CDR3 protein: CASTQVIYQPQHF; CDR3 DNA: TGTGCCAGCACCCAGGTCATCTATCAGCCCCAGCATTTT
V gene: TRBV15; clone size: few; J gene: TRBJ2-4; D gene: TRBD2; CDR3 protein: CATSPGTSGGWNIQYF; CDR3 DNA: TGTGCCACCAGCCCCGGGACTAGCGGGGGTTGGAACATTCAGTACTTC
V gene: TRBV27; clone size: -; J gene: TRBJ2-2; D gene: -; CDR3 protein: CASSPLKSGELFF; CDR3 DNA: TGTGCCAGCAGTCCCCTCAAGTCGGGGGAGCTGTTTTTT
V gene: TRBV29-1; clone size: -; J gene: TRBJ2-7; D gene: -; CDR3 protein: CSVVGDGHEQYF; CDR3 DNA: TGCAGCGTTGTGGGCGACGGCCACGAGCAGTACTTC
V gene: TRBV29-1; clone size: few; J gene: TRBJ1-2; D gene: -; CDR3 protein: CSVELQPYGYTF; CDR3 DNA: TGCAGCGTTGAGCTACAGCCGTATGGCTACACCTTC
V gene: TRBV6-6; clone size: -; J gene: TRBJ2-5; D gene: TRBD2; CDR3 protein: CASSYVLASEQYF; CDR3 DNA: TGTGCCAGCAGTTACGTACTAGCGAGTGAGCAGTACTTC
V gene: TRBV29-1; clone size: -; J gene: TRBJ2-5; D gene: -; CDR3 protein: CSVEREGRETQYF; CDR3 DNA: TGCAGCGTTGAGCGAGAGGGGCGGGAGACCCAGTACTTC
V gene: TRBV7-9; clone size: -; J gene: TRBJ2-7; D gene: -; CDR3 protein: CASSSRVLGIAWSHEQYF; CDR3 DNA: TGTGCCAGCAGCTCTCGGGTCCTAGGGATAGCGTGGTCCCACGAGCAGTACTTC
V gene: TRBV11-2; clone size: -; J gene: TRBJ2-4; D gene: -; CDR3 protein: CASSFTGSLAKNIQYF; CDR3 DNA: TGTGCCAGCAGCTTCACGGGATCTCTAGCCAAAAACATTCAGTACTTC
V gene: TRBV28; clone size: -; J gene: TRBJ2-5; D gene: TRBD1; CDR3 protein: CASSTLDRESAQETQYF; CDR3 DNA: TGTGCCAGCAGTACCCTGGACAGGGAGTCAGCACAAGAGACCCAGTACTTC
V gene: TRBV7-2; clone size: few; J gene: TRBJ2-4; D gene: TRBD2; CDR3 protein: CASSSSSGRYIQYF; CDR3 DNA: TGTGCCAGCAGCTCGAGTAGCGGGAGGTACATTCAGTACTTC
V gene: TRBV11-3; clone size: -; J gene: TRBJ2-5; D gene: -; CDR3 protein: CASSPLQVQETQYF; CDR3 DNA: TGTGCCAGCAGCCCATTACAGGTCCAAGAGACCCAGTACTTC
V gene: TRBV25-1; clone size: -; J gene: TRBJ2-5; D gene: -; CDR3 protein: CASSPDWGAQETQYF; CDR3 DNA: TGTGCCAGCAGCCCCGACTGGGGGGCACAAGAGACCCAGTACTTC
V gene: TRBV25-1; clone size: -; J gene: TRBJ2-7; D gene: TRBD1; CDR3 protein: CASGRQGWHEQYF; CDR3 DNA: TGTGCCAGCGGCAGACAGGGGTGGCACGAGCAGTACTTC
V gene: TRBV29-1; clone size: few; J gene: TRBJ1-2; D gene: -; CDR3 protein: CSVRQRLNYGYTF; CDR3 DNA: TGCAGCGTCCGACAGAGGTTAAACTATGGCTACACCTTC
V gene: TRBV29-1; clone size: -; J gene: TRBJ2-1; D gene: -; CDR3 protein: CSSLGTSNEQFF; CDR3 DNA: TGCAGCTCCCTCGGGACTTCCAATGAGCAGTTCTTC
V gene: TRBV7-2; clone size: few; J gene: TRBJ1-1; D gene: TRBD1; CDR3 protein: CASSLVWDRGDTEAFF; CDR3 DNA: TGTGCCAGCAGCTTAGTCTGGGACAGGGGGGACACTGAAGCTTTCTTT
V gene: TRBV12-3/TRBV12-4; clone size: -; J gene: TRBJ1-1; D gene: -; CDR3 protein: CASSLQYTEAFF; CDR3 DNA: TGTGCCAGCAGCCTCCAGTACACTGAAGCTTTCTTT
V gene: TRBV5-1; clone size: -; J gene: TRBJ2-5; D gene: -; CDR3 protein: CASSPPYRLQETQYF; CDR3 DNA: TGCGCCAGCAGCCCACCGTACAGGTTACAAGAGACCCAGTACTTC
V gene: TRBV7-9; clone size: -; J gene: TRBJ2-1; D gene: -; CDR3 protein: CASGKYNEQFF; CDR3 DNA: TGTGCCAGCGGAAAGTACAATGAGCAGTTCTTC
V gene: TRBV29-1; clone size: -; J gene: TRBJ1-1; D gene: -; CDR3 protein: CSVGGTASNTEAFF; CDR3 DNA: TGCAGCGTTGGTGGAACAGCTTCGAACACTGAAGCTTTCTTT
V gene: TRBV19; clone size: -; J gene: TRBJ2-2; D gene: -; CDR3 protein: CASSIYGGVNTGELFF; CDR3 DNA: TGTGCCAGTAGTATATACGGAGGGGTGAACACCGGGGAGCTGTTTTTT
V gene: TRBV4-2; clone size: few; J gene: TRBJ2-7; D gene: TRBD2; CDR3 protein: CASSQGRASGILTYEQYF; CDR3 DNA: TGTGCCAGCAGCCAAGGGAGGGCTAGCGGGATACTAACCTACGAGCAGTACTTC
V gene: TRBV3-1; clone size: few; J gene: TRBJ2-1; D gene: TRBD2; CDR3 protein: CASSPEAGVVRNEQFF; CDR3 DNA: TGTGCCAGCAGTCCTGAAGCGGGAGTAGTGCGCAATGAGCAGTTCTTC
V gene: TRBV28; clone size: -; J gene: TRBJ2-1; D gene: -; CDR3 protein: CASSLGGPGLYNEQFF; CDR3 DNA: TGTGCCAGCAGTCTGGGGGGACCGGGACTGTACAATGAGCAGTTCTTC
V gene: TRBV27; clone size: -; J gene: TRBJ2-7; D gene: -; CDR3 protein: CASSYIGDEQYF; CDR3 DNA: TGTGCCAGCAGTTATATAGGGGACGAGCAGTACTTC
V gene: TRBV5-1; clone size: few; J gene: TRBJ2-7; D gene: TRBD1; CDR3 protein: CASSLEDRAHRREQYF; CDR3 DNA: TGCGCCAGCAGCTTGGAGGACAGGGCCCACCGGAGGGAGCAGTACTTC
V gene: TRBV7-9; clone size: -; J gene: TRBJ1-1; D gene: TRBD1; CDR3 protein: CASSLPGQGVNTEAFF; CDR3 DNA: TGTGCCAGCAGCTTGCCGGGACAGGGAGTCAACACTGAAGCTTTCTTT
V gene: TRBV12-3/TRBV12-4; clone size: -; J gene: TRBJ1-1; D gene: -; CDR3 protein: CASSPLGGATEAFF; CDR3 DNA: TGTGCCAGCAGTCCCTTAGGGGGAGCCACTGAAGCTTTCTTT
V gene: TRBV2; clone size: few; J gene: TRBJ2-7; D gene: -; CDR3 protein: CASSEIDRSSYEQYF; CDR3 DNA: TGTGCCAGCAGTGAAATCGATAGGAGTAGCTACGAGCAGTACTTC
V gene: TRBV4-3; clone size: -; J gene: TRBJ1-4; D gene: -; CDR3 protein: CASSQAGGPGEKLFF; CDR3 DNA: TGCGCCAGCAGCCAAGCCGGGGGGCCTGGTGAAAAACTGTTTTTT
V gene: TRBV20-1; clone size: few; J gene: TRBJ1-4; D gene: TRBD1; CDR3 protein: CSADNPGQDEKLFF; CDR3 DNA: TGCAGTGCTGATAACCCGGGACAGGATGAAAAACTGTTTTTT
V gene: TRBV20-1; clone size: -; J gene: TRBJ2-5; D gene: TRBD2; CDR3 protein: CSAVGLRGEETQYF; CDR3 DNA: TGCAGTGCCGTTGGGTTGCGGGGGGAAGAGACCCAGTACTTC